A selection of T cell receptor beta chains follows, all from one sample in a study of T cell responses to AZD1222 COVID-19 vaccine. This table comes from immunoSEQ multiplex PCR, and its TCRdb copy is limited to in-frame clones, with some not included. Among tens of thousands of clones listed, 85% to 90% were seen once. The sample was peripheral blood, taken 28 days after the second AZD1222 dose. The source is an adult who received the AZD1222 COVID-19 vaccine. The CDR3 runs from the conserved cysteine through the conserved F or W. A D gene is named only where the DNA matches it firmly. The size field is filled for only some rows; it gives once, few, many or a size class.

D: NA
size: NA
J: TRBJ2-7
V: TRBV7-9
CDR3: CASSLDYEQYF
DNA: TGTGCCAGCAGCTTAGATTACGAGCAGTACTTC

D: TRBD1
size: NA
J: TRBJ2-1
V: TRBV28
CDR3: CASSPPGQHNEQFF
DNA: TGTGCCAGCAGTCCCCCGGGACAGCACAATGAGCAGTTCTTC

D: NA
size: NA
J: TRBJ2-4
V: TRBV11-2
CDR3: CASSPGTPRGIQYF
DNA: TGTGCCAGCAGCCCAGGGACACCCCGGGGCATTCAGTACTTC

D: TRBD1
size: NA
J: TRBJ1-1
V: TRBV5-4
CDR3: CASSIDRDWEAFF
DNA: TGTGCCAGCAGCATAGACAGGGACTGGGAAGCTTTCTTT

D: NA
size: few
J: TRBJ1-1
V: TRBV9
CDR3: CASSVEGGRSTEAFF
DNA: TGTGCCAGCAGCGTAGAGGGCGGGAGGTCCACTGAAGCTTTCTTT

D: TRBD1
size: NA
J: TRBJ2-7
V: TRBV7-6
CDR3: CASSPGTGVYYEQYF
DNA: TGTGCCAGCAGTCCCGGGACAGGGGTTTACTACGAGCAGTACTTC

D: TRBD1
size: NA
J: TRBJ2-2
V: TRBV7-3
CDR3: CASSPDIPGGNTGELFF
DNA: TGTGCCAGCAGCCCAGACATCCCAGGGGGGAACACCGGGGAGCTGTTTTTT

D: NA
size: NA
J: TRBJ1-1
V: TRBV4-1
CDR3: CASSRWGRGNTEAFF
DNA: TGCGCCAGCAGCCGTTGGGGGCGCGGGAACACTGAAGCTTTCTTT

D: NA
size: NA
J: TRBJ2-7
V: TRBV5-1
CDR3: CASYTAPGPQSPYEQYF
DNA: TGCGCCAGTTATACTGCGCCGGGCCCTCAGTCCCCCTACGAGCAGTACTTC

D: NA
size: NA
J: TRBJ1-1
V: TRBV19
CDR3: CASLGVASADMNTEAFF
DNA: TGTGCCAGCCTGGGGGTAGCGTCGGCAGACATGAACACTGAAGCTTTCTTT

D: NA
size: NA
J: TRBJ1-1
V: TRBV30
CDR3: CAWSNQGNTEAFF
DNA: TGTGCCTGGAGTAACCAGGGAAACACTGAAGCTTTCTTT

D: TRBD1
size: NA
J: TRBJ1-2
V: TRBV6-2/TRBV6-3
CDR3: CASSFYSRQGARGYTF
DNA: TGTGCCAGCAGTTTTTACTCCCGACAGGGGGCGCGTGGCTACACCTTC

D: NA
size: few
J: TRBJ2-7
V: TRBV5-4
CDR3: CASSPGRTDSYEQYF
DNA: TGTGCCAGCAGCCCGGGTCGGACAGACTCCTACGAGCAGTACTTC

D: TRBD1
size: NA
J: TRBJ1-1
V: TRBV6-2/TRBV6-3
CDR3: CASSPLGQGYTEAFF
DNA: TGTGCCAGCAGCCCGCTGGGACAGGGGTACACTGAAGCTTTCTTT

D: TRBD1
size: NA
J: TRBJ1-2
V: TRBV5-6
CDR3: CASSQDRESYGYTF
DNA: TGTGCCAGCAGCCAGGACAGGGAGAGCTATGGCTACACCTTC

D: TRBD1
size: NA
J: TRBJ1-1
V: TRBV28
CDR3: CASGKQGRRTEAFF
DNA: TGTGCCAGCGGAAAACAGGGGCGTCGAACTGAAGCTTTCTTT

D: NA
size: NA
J: TRBJ1-5
V: TRBV19
CDR3: CASNDQPQHF
DNA: TGTGCCAGTAACGATCAGCCCCAGCATTTT

D: NA
size: NA
J: TRBJ2-3
V: TRBV19
CDR3: CASSIGGTDTQYF
DNA: TGTGCCAGTAGTATTGGAGGCACAGATACGCAGTATTTT

D: TRBD1
size: NA
J: TRBJ2-1
V: TRBV6-6
CDR3: CASSLGQLVFYNEQFF
DNA: TGTGCCAGCAGCCTGGGACAGCTCGTTTTCTACAATGAGCAGTTCTTC

D: TRBD1
size: once
J: TRBJ1-2
V: TRBV3-1/TRBV3-2
CDR3: CASRNRGDYGYTF
DNA: TGTGCCAGCAGAAACAGGGGAGACTATGGCTACACCTTC

D: NA
size: NA
J: TRBJ1-4
V: TRBV9
CDR3: CASSAETTNEKLFF
DNA: TGTGCCAGCAGCGCCGAAACAACTAATGAAAAACTGTTTTTT

D: NA
size: NA
J: TRBJ2-7
V: TRBV10-3
CDR3: CAISVNEQYF
DNA: TGTGCCATCAGTGTCAACGAGCAGTACTTC

D: NA
size: NA
J: TRBJ2-3
V: TRBV2
CDR3: CASGAGVETDTQYF
DNA: TGTGCCAGCGGGGCAGGGGTCGAGACAGATACGCAGTATTTT

D: TRBD1
size: NA
J: TRBJ1-1
V: TRBV7-8
CDR3: CASSPGTVNTEAFF
DNA: TGTGCCAGCAGCCCTGGGACAGTTAACACTGAAGCTTTCTTT

D: NA
size: NA
J: TRBJ1-5
V: TRBV19
CDR3: CASSSEARGNQPQHF
DNA: TGTGCCAGTAGTTCAGAGGCCCGAGGCAATCAGCCCCAGCATTTT

D: TRBD1
size: NA
J: TRBJ1-1
V: TRBV10-3
CDR3: CAISESRGTEAFF
DNA: TGTGCCATCAGTGAGTCCAGGGGGACTGAAGCTTTCTTT

D: NA
size: NA
J: TRBJ1-1
V: TRBV25-1
CDR3: CASSDSITEAFF
DNA: TGTGCCAGCAGTGACAGCATCACTGAAGCTTTCTTT

D: NA
size: NA
J: TRBJ1-1
V: TRBV5-4
CDR3: CASSLQANTEAFF
DNA: TGTGCCAGCAGCCTACAGGCGAACACTGAAGCTTTCTTT

D: NA
size: NA
J: TRBJ1-5
V: TRBV7-9
CDR3: CASSPSNQPQHF
DNA: TGTGCCAGCAGCCCTAGCAATCAGCCCCAGCATTTT

D: NA
size: once
J: TRBJ1-2
V: TRBV3-1/TRBV3-2
CDR3: CASSQLATPDYGYTF
DNA: TGTGCCAGCAGCCAACTTGCGACTCCGGACTATGGCTACACCTTC

D: TRBD1
size: NA
J: TRBJ2-7
V: TRBV28
CDR3: CASSSFRTGYEQYF
DNA: TGTGCCAGCAGTTCGTTCCGGACAGGCTACGAGCAGTACTTC

D: NA
size: NA
J: TRBJ2-1
V: TRBV6-2/TRBV6-3
CDR3: CASSYVGAYDEQFF
DNA: TGTGCCAGCAGTTACGTGGGGGCTTACGATGAGCAGTTCTTC

D: NA
size: NA
J: TRBJ1-5
V: TRBV25-1
CDR3: CASSGSSQGNQPQHF
DNA: TGTGCCAGCAGTGGCTCATCTCAGGGGAATCAGCCCCAGCATTTT

D: TRBD2
size: NA
J: TRBJ2-5
V: TRBV24-1
CDR3: CATSEGTSGGHETQYF
DNA: TGTGCCACCAGTGAGGGGACTAGCGGGGGTCATGAGACCCAGTACTTC

D: NA
size: NA
J: TRBJ1-2
V: TRBV18
CDR3: CASSPAANYGYTF
DNA: TGTGCCAGCTCACCTGCAGCTAACTATGGCTACACCTTC

D: TRBD1
size: NA
J: TRBJ1-2
V: TRBV6-2/TRBV6-3
CDR3: CASSPGTGVYGYTF
DNA: TGTGCCAGCAGTCCCGGGACAGGGGTCTATGGCTACACCTTC

D: TRBD1
size: NA
J: TRBJ2-3
V: TRBV10-3
CDR3: CAISPGQGATDTQYF
DNA: TGTGCCATCAGTCCGGGACAGGGGGCGACAGATACGCAGTATTTT

D: NA
size: few
J: TRBJ1-2
V: TRBV29-1
CDR3: CSVENRLLVGYTF
DNA: TGCAGCGTTGAAAACAGGCTGTTGGTGGGCTACACCTTC

D: NA
size: NA
J: TRBJ1-1
V: TRBV7-9
CDR3: CASSEITNTEAFF
DNA: TGTGCCAGCAGCGAGATTACGAACACTGAAGCTTTCTTT

D: NA
size: NA
J: TRBJ1-1
V: TRBV6-1
CDR3: CASSELGQNTEAFF
DNA: TGTGCCAGCAGTGAGTTGGGACAGAACACTGAAGCTTTCTTT

D: NA
size: NA
J: TRBJ1-6
V: TRBV7-2
CDR3: CASSFERQSPLHF
DNA: TGTGCCAGCAGCTTCGAGCGACAGTCACCCCTCCACTTT